This T cell receptor beta chain was profiled in a study of beta chain features in type 1 diabetes. Study findings and constraints: Researchers reported that naive, central memory and Treg TCRB repertoires appeared more similar in patients than in healthy donors.

Every bit of the isolated RNA underwent reverse transcription, so sequencing read expressed TCRB transcripts. Sequencing used immunoSEQ multiplex PCR; TCRdb keeps in-frame clones, though not all of them. The data hold roughly 380,000 clones, with about 19% observed a single time. CDR3 size: 15 residues. Germline assignment: CDR1 SEHNR and CDR2 FQNEAQ (reference sequence). V shed 5 bases, J shed 2 bases, and the junction held 6 bases outside the gene matches. With regard to this clone: The antigen remains unidentified.

The sequence was obtained from a woman in her late teens or twenties in good health. The specimen sequenced was naive CD4+ T cells from blood. The chain recombines TRBV7-9 with TRBJ1-2; 9 bases map to TRBD1. The CDR3 DNA reads as TGTGCCAGCAGCCCCGGGACAGGGCTAAACTATGGCTACACCTTC. Translated: CASSPGTGLNYGYTF.